What follows is one T cell receptor beta chain and its context. Cells sorted as Tregs were CD4+, CD25+ and CD127-/low. A single record per CDR3 protein comes from TCRdb applying MiXCR to the 5' RACE reads. The sample gives fewer than 55,000 distinct CDR3 sequences, roughly 22% of which show up once; 3.5% to 4.5% is in the top ten. This CDR3 has 13 amino acids. From germline, CDR1 is DFQATT and CDR2 SNEGSKA (reference sequence). Deletions cut 3 bases from V and 0 bases from J, with 8 bases between. The clonotype comes from a female donor with breast cancer. Specimen: Tregs sorted from a lymph node. The rearrangement joins TRBV20-1 to TRBJ2-5; possible D gene TRBD1, 6 bases. The CDR3, as DNA: TGCAGTGCTAGTGGGACAAACCAAGAGACCCAGTACTTC. It is translated as CSASGTNQETQYF.